This passage covers 7 T cell receptor beta chains from one sample sequenced in a study of cytomegalovirus exposure and HLA in healthy donors. Assay: immunoSEQ multiplex PCR; the TCRdb copy retains only in-frame clones and omits some. The sample has 140,000 or so clones, just over 90% seen once. Sample: PBMCs. The receptors originated from a man in his late teens or twenties in good health and CMV-seronegative.

This chain joins TRBV6-1 and TRBJ1-6; TRBD1 aligns across 8 bases. Germline trimming cut 2 bases from V and 8 bases from J; bases unmatched to any gene: 5. The CDR3 extends over 15 amino acids. The V gene's germline CDR1 is MNHNS and CDR2 SASEGT. CDR3 in amino acids: CASSELRDRHSPLHF. In DNA, the CDR3 is TGTGCCAGCAGTGAATTACGGGACAGGCATTCACCCCTCCACTTT.

V is TRBV5-4 and J is TRBJ1-1; D call uncertain. There are 12 residues in the CDR3. V shed 0 bases and J shed 5 bases, with 5 bases lying between them. Germline V gene lookup returns CDR1 SGHNT and CDR2 YYREEE (reference sequence). The CDR3: CASSLDSTEAFF. CDR3 DNA sequence: TGTGCCAGCAGCTTGGATTCGACTGAAGCTTTCTTT.

The V gene is TRBV11-2, the J gene TRBJ2-2; D possibly corresponds to TRBD1 (5 bases). The germline CDR1 and CDR2 sequences are SGHAT and FQNNGV. The CDR3 is 19 residues long. With 5 bases removed from V and 3 bases from J, the gap between germline ends came to 25 bases. The CDR3 DNA follows: TGTGCCAGCAGCCTACTCAAACCGACAGACTTTTTGGACACCGGGGAGCTGTTTTTT. The encoded protein is CASSLLKPTDFLDTGELFF.

The CDR3: CASSLPGTGAQPQHF. DNA for the CDR3: TGTGCCAGCAGTTTGCCTGGGACAGGAGCTCAGCCCCAGCATTTT. The chain uses TRBV28 and TRBJ1-5, with TRBD1 matching over 8 bases. The germline V gene has CDR1 MDHEN and CDR2 SYDVKM. The CDR3 is made up of 15 amino acids. Germline trimming cut 3 bases from V and 6 bases from J; bases unmatched to any gene: 7.

The chain carries TRBV12-5 and TRBJ2-1, with 10 bases that match TRBD2. V was clipped by 6 bases and J by 5 bases; unmatched bases: 7. The CDR3 consists of 15 residues. Germline values: CDR1 LGHNT, CDR2 FRNRAP. This CDR3 is CASGPGLAAHNEQFF. The CDR3 DNA reads TGTGCTAGTGGACCCGGACTAGCGGCCCACAATGAGCAGTTCTTC.

A few counts support this clone. V usage is TRBV5-1 and J usage is TRBJ1-5; 7 bases map to TRBD1. Germline-derived CDR1 and CDR2 are SGHRS and YFSETQ. The CDR3 length is 15 residues. The J segment lost 4 bases and the V segment lost 0 bases, leaving 4 bases of the junction unmatched. CDR3 region: CASSLGGTDNQPQHF. CDR3 nucleotides: TGCGCCAGCAGCTTGGGAGGGACAGATAATCAGCCCCAGCATTTT. The full variable domain, its missing parts supplied by reference TRBV5-1 and TRBJ1-5, is KAGVTQTPRYLIKTRGQQVTLSCSPISGHRSVSWYQQTPGQGLQFLFEYFSETQRNKGNFPGRFSGRQFSNSRSEMNVSTLELGDSALYLCASSLGGTDNQPQHFGDGTRLSIL.

CDR3 sequence reads: CASSDSVTTGKGDTGELFF. CDR3 nucleotides: TGTGCCAGCAGTGATTCTGTCACGACGGGGAAGGGTGACACCGGGGAGCTGTTTTTT. The chain employs TRBV2 and TRBJ2-2; tentative D call: TRBD2 (5 bases). The V and J ends lost 3 bases and 3 bases respectively, with 23 bases between them. This CDR3 is built from 19 residues. Germline CDR1 is SNHLY and CDR2 is FYNNEI.